Shown below are 11 T cell receptor beta chains from a single sample sequenced in a study of T-cell memory formation after mild COVID-19. One entry per CDR3 protein, called by TCRdb with MiXCR from the 5' RACE reads. In the table there are roughly 610,000 distinct CDR3 sequences, 15% to 20% of which are singletons. The sample taken for sequencing was PBMCs or a T cell subset sorted from them (not recorded which). These receptors came from an adult woman who had mild COVID-19 (a few samples of this study predate the infection). Cell type and time point are not known.

This clonotype was found a few times. V gene TRBV7-9 combines with J gene TRBJ2-5, with 12 bases fitting TRBD2. The CDR3 runs to 17 residues. V lost 1 base, J lost 3 bases, and 6 bases stayed unmatched. Germline V CDR1 and CDR2: SEHNR, FQNEAQ (reference sequence). This CDR3 is CASSLGTSGGNEETQYF. Written as DNA, the CDR3 is TGTGCCAGCAGCTTAGGCACTAGCGGGGGGAACGAAGAGACCCAGTACTTC.

This sequence joins TRBV15 and TRBJ1-5; 10 bases map to TRBD1. Trimming at V came to 2 bases and at J to 5 bases, leaving 3 bases not matched to a gene. Germline V gene data show CDR1 as LNHNV and CDR2 as YYDKDF (reference sequence). CDR3 length equals 15 residues. The DNA of the CDR3 is TGTGCCACCAGCAGACCTGGACAGGGGGATCAGCCCCAGCATTTT. This sequence encodes CATSRPGQGDQPQHF.

This clonotype was seen a handful of times. The gene calls are TRBV13 and TRBJ1-2; 7 nucleotides match TRBD1. The CDR3 contains 14 residues. Germline V gene data show CDR1 as PRHDT and CDR2 as FYEKMQ (reference sequence). With V trimmed by 4 bases and J by 4 bases, 6 bases remained unmatched. The CDR3 nucleotides are TGTGCCAGCAGCTCCAGGGGGATCTCCTATGGCTACACCTTC. Protein product: CASSSRGISYGYTF. Full variable domain (remainder filled in from reference TRBV13 and TRBJ1-2): AAGVIQSPRHLIKEKRETATLKCYPIPRHDTVYWYQQGPGQDPQFLISFYEKMQSDKGSIPDRFSAQQFSDYHSELNMSSLELGDSALYFCASSSRGISYGYTFGSGTRLTVV.

The chain has TRBV2 and TRBJ2-1; TRBD2 matches 7 bases. The CDR3 is made up of 17 amino acids. In germline, CDR1 is SNHLY, CDR2 FYNNEI. Germline trimming cut 4 bases from V and 9 bases from J; bases unmatched to any gene: 18. The CDR3 coding sequence is TGTGCCAGCAGTGCGATGGTGGCGGGGGTAGGGGTCGGTGAGCAGTTCTTC. Translating gives CASSAMVAGVGVGEQFF.

The chain links TRBV9 to TRBJ2-5; 9 nucleotides agree with TRBD2. With V trimmed by 0 bases and J by 5 bases, 5 bases remained unmatched. Germline CDR1 reads SGDLS; CDR2 reads YYNGEE. The CDR3 totals 15 residues. The CDR3 here is CASSVVSGGLETQYF. The CDR3 nucleotides are TGTGCCAGCAGCGTAGTTAGCGGGGGTCTGGAGACCCAGTACTTC.

The chain joins TRBV7-3 to TRBJ2-5, with D perhaps TRBD2 (7 bases). The CDR3 consists of 14 residues. V was clipped by 5 bases and J by 6 bases, with 16 bases between them. Germline V CDR1 and CDR2: SGHTA, FQGTGA. CDR3 DNA: TGTGCCAGCAGCGAAATGGGGGGGGCGAAGACCCAGTACTTC. Translation: CASSEMGGAKTQYF.

This sequence joins TRBV15 and TRBJ1-3, with D perhaps matching TRBD1 (6 bases). V was clipped by 3 bases and J by 0 bases, with 12 bases between them. Germline loops: CDR1 LNHNV, CDR2 YYDKDF (reference sequence). This CDR3 spans 16 amino acids. CDR3 loop: CATSRDSPLSGNTIYF. CDR3 in DNA: TGTGCCACCAGCAGGGACAGCCCCCTCTCTGGAAACACCATATATTTT.

This clonotype was seen a few times. The chain joins TRBV6-6 to TRBJ1-2, with 7 bases fitting TRBD1. Germline trimming cut 6 bases from V and 0 bases from J; bases unmatched to any gene: 10. The CDR3 loop spans 16 amino acids. The germline V gene has CDR1 MNHNY and CDR2 SVGAGI (reference sequence). For the CDR3, the DNA is TGTGCCAGCAGCCCCTCACGGACAGGAGCTAACTATGGCTACACCTTC. Amino acid sequence: CASSPSRTGANYGYTF.

This chain links TRBV6-4 with TRBJ2-1; 11 bases fit TRBD2. V shed 4 bases, J shed 4 bases, and the junction held 3 bases outside the gene matches. This CDR3 spans 15 amino acids. The germline V gene has CDR1 MRHNA and CDR2 SNTAGT. The DNA for the CDR3 is TGTGCCAGCAGTGCCTTAGCGGGGGGGTACAATGAGCAGTTCTTC. This gives the protein CASSALAGGYNEQFF.

The chain links TRBV2 to TRBJ1-1; tentative D call: TRBD1 (6 bases). Deletions cut 4 bases from V and 5 bases from J, with 14 bases between. The V gene's germline CDR1 is SNHLY and CDR2 FYNNEI. The CDR3 totals 14 residues. The CDR3, as DNA: TGTGCCAGCAGTGTAGCCAGGGGCGGTACTGAAGCTTTCTTT. As protein: CASSVARGGTEAFF. Supplemented by reference TRBV2 and TRBJ1-1, the full variable domain reads EPEVTQTPSHQVTQMGQEVILRCVPISNHLYFYWYRQILGQKVEFLVSFYNNEISEKSEIFDDQFSVERPDGSNFTLKIRSTKLEDSAMYFCASSVARGGTEAFFGQGTRLTVV.

The chain couples TRBV24-1 to TRBJ2-7; TRBD1 aligns across 7 bases. The germline V gene has CDR1 KGHDR and CDR2 SFDVKD. Germline trimming cut 2 bases from V and 3 bases from J; bases unmatched to any gene: 3. CDR3 length: 14 amino acids. CDR3 in amino acids: CATSDWDSNYEQYF. Here the CDR3 DNA reads TGTGCCACCAGTGATTGGGACAGTAACTACGAGCAGTACTTC.